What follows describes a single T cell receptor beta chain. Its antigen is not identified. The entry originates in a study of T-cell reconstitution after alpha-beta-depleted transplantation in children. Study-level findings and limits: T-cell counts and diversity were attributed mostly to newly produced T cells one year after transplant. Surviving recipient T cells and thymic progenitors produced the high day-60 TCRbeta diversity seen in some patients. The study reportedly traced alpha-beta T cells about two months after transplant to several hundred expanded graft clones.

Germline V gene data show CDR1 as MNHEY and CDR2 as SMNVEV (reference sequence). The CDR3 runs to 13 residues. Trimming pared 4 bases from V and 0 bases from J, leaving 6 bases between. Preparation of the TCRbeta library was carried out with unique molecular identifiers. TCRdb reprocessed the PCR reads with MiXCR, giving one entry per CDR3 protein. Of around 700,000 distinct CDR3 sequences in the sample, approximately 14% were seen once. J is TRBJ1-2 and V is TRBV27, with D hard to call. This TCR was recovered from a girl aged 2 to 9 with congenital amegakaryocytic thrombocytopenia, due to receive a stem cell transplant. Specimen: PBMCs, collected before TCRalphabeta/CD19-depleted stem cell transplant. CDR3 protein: CASSWNANYGYTF. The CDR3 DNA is TGTGCCAGCAGTTGGAATGCTAACTATGGCTACACCTTC.